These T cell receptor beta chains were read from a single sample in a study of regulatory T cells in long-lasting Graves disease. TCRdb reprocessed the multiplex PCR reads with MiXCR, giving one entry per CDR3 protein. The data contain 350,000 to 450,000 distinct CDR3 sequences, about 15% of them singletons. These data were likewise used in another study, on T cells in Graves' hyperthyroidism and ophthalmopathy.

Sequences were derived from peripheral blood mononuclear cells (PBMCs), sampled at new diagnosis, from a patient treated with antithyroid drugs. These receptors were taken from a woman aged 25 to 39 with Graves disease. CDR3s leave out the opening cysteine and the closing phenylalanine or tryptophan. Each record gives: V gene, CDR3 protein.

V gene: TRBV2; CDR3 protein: ASSALTLNTEAF
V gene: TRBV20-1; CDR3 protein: SASPRGFGGYT
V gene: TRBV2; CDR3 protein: ASLPGQSPLH
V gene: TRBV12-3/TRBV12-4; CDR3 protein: ASSAGTGGTGELF
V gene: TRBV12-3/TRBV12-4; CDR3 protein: ASSFYGTGFNSPLH
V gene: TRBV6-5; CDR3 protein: ASSYSLAEPHTQY
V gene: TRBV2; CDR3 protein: ASSDVRGDEQF
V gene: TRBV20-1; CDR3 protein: SSLGNQETQY
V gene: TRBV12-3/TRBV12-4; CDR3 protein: ASSRPPGTSGTDTQY
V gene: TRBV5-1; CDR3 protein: ASSPFTSSGRVGEQF
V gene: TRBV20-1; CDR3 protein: SASTSGQETQY
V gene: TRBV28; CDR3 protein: ASSQTGNVYQETQY
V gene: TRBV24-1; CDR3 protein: ATSDYRDYNEQF
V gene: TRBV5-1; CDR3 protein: ASSTTGTSLL
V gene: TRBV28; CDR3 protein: ASRVGSQPQH
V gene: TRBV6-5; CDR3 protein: ASSYSMMTSMNTEAF
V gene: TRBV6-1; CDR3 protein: ASNEGNTIY
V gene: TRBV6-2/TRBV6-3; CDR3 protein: ASSYLDINEQF
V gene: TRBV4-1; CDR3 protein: ASSQDGGLGSNEQF
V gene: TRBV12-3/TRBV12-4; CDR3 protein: ASRKSGSSYNEQF